This T cell receptor (beta chain) came from a study of response to subunit inactivated influenza vaccine (dated by TCRdb to 2016 to 2018). For context, the study as a whole: Deep quantitative profiling of the T cell receptor repertoire was used in the study to follow responses to a trivalent subunit inactivated influenza vaccine.

The library was obtained by RT-PCR. Sequenced using an Illumina HiSeq 2500. The public sequencing data were trimmed at Q25 with fastp and processed into clonotypes with MiXCR by TCRdb, which kept only in-frame beta chains. Each entry merges the rows of one CDR3 protein and shows their most common DNA and genes. A total of hundreds of thousands of distinct CDR3 sequences appear in this sample, roughly 13% of them only once. The ten largest clones capture 5.5% to 7% of the sample. Points on this clonotype: What antigen it recognizes has not been identified. Base quality data are lacking; no much larger clone is found one base away.

The CDR1 and CDR2 encoded by the germline V gene are SGHTA and FQGNSA. V drops 1 base and J drops 9 bases, leaving 7 bases in between. There are 12 amino acids in the CDR3, from cysteine to phenylalanine inclusive. The retained sequence is limited to the CDR3, 36 bases, with the frame set at the first base. What the study reported, not specific to this receptor: The authors suggested that each seasonal influenza vaccination may recruit only a limited number of new T cells.

This TCR derives from a man over 45 who received an inactivated influenza vaccine. Donor details come from another sample of the same person, matched by shared clones. The rearrangement joined TRBV7-2 to TRBJ2-1, with no confident D gene call. Sequenced here: PBMCs from blood, sampled approximately 15 days before vaccination. The CDR3 loop reads CASSLERGEQFF. The sequence in DNA is TGTGCCAGCAGCTTAGAAAGAGGTGAGCAGTTCTTC.